A selection of T cell receptor beta chains follows, all from one sample in a study of T cells after yellow fever vaccination. TCRdb re-analysed the 5' RACE reads in MiXCR, keeping a single row per CDR3 protein. Of 200,000 to 300,000 distinct CDR3 sequences in the sample, approximately 12% were seen once. Sample: CD4+ T cells sorted from PBMCs, taken 45 days after the yellow fever booster vaccination. These receptors came from a man aged 25 to 40 who received the YFV17D yellow fever vaccine. CDR3s include the opening cysteine and the closing phenylalanine or tryptophan. A D gene is named only where the DNA matches it firmly. Only some rows state a clone size, as once, few, many or a class for expanded clones.

clone_size	j_call	v_call	d_call	cdr3_nt	cdr3_aa
-	TRBJ2-3	TRBV6-7	TRBD2	TGTGCCAGCAGCGTGGCTAGCGGGGATACGCAGTATTTT	CASSVASGDTQYF
-	TRBJ2-1	TRBV24-1	TRBD2	TGTGCCACCAGTGATGGGGGGGGTCGGGAGCAGTTCTTC	CATSDGGGREQFF
many	TRBJ2-7	TRBV4-3	-	TGCGCCAGCAGCCCTGGGGGACCCTACGAGCAGTACTTC	CASSPGGPYEQYF
many	TRBJ1-1	TRBV7-2	-	TGTGCCAGCAGCTTACGGGCCCTCGGGGCTTTCTTT	CASSLRALGAFF
-	TRBJ2-7	TRBV29-1	-	TGCAGCGTTGAAGATCCGGGGCGGCTCTACGAGCAGTACTTC	CSVEDPGRLYEQYF
few	TRBJ2-5	TRBV18	-	TGTGCCAGCTCACCGAGACAGGTTGGGGTAGAGACCCAGTACTTC	CASSPRQVGVETQYF
-	TRBJ2-3	TRBV4-3	-	TGCGCCAGCAGCCAAGGAGGGGGCGGGGGAGGCAAAGATACGCAGTATTTT	CASSQGGGGGGKDTQYF
few	TRBJ2-7	TRBV11-2	TRBD2	TGTGCCAGCAGAGTAGTTATGGCCAGGGTTGGGACTAGCGGGATCTACGAGCAGTACTTC	CASRVVMARVGTSGIYEQYF
few	TRBJ1-2	TRBV5-1	TRBD1	TGCGCCAGCAGGGGGGACAGGGGGATCTATGGCTACACCTTC	CASRGDRGIYGYTF
-	TRBJ2-7	TRBV5-8	-	TGTGCCAGCAGCCGGATGCCGGGGGACTCCTCCGAGCAGTACTTC	CASSRMPGDSSEQYF
few	TRBJ2-1	TRBV7-2	-	TGTGCCAGCGGCAGGGAAAGCTCCTACAATGAGCAGTTCTTC	CASGRESSYNEQFF
few	TRBJ2-3	TRBV20-1	-	TGCAGTGCTAGAGCTAGACCCGCGGGGGATACGCAGTATTTT	CSARARPAGDTQYF
few	TRBJ2-5	TRBV24-1	TRBD1	TGTGCCACCAGTGACACCGCCGGGACAGACCAAGAGACCCAGTACTTC	CATSDTAGTDQETQYF
-	TRBJ1-5	TRBV20-1	TRBD1	TGCAGTGCTAGAGGGGAACAGGGGAGTTATAGCAATCAGCCCCAGCATTTT	CSARGEQGSYSNQPQHF
-	TRBJ2-1	TRBV6-2/TRBV6-3	-	TGTGCCAGCAGTTACACGGACTTCTCCTACAATGAGCAGTTCTTC	CASSYTDFSYNEQFF
-	TRBJ2-6	TRBV7-9	-	TGTGCCAGCAGCTTAGGGGAGACCGGGGCCAACGTCCTGACTTTC	CASSLGETGANVLTF
-	TRBJ2-6	TRBV7-9	TRBD1	TGTGCCAGCAGCTCCAAACAGGGGGCTTTAGGGGCCAACGTCCTGACTTTC	CASSSKQGALGANVLTF
many	TRBJ2-2	TRBV27	-	TGTGCCAGCAGTTTAGGCACCTATGGAACCGGGGAGCTGTTTTTT	CASSLGTYGTGELFF
few	TRBJ2-2	TRBV5-4	-	TGTGCCAGCAGCTTGCGGACCACTTCGGGCGGGGAGCTGTTTTTT	CASSLRTTSGGELFF
few	TRBJ2-1	TRBV7-9	-	TGTGCCAGCAGCATCCCTAGTGGCTATGAGCAGTTCTTC	CASSIPSGYEQFF
few	TRBJ2-5	TRBV20-1	-	TGCAGTGCTACTAAGTACCAAGAGACCCAGTACTTC	CSATKYQETQYF
few	TRBJ2-1	TRBV6-1	-	TGTGCCAGCAGTGACTGGGTCAATGAGCAGTTCTTC	CASSDWVNEQFF
few	TRBJ2-3	TRBV7-2	TRBD2	TGTGCCAGCAGCGTTCGACTAGCACGGACAGATACGCAGTATTTT	CASSVRLARTDTQYF
few	TRBJ2-2	TRBV20-1	TRBD1	TGCAGTGCGGCCGGGACAGGGGGGTTCGGGGAGCTGTTTTTT	CSAAGTGGFGELFF
-	TRBJ1-1	TRBV14	TRBD1	TGTGCCAGCAGCCACACAGGGGGCGCGAGGTTCGGCACTGAAGCTTTCTTT	CASSHTGGARFGTEAFF
few	TRBJ2-1	TRBV10-3	-	TGTGCCATCAGTGAAAATTATGAGCAGTTCTTC	CAISENYEQFF
-	TRBJ1-5	TRBV3-1	TRBD1	TGTGCCAGCAGCCAATCCTTCGGGACAGGGGGCGCGAGCAATCAGCCCCAGCATTTT	CASSQSFGTGGASNQPQHF
-	TRBJ2-5	TRBV5-1	TRBD1	TGCGCCAGCACTACGGACAGGGGCGACCAAGAGACCCAGTACTTC	CASTTDRGDQETQYF
few	TRBJ2-1	TRBV24-1	-	TGTGCCACCAGTGATAGACACCCGAGCTCCTACAATGAGCAGTTCTTC	CATSDRHPSSYNEQFF
once	TRBJ2-1	TRBV5-4	-	TGTGCCAGCAGCTTGGGAGTTACTGAGCAGTTCTTC	CASSLGVTEQFF
few	TRBJ1-2	TRBV5-1	-	TGCGCCAGCAGCTTGGGGTCGGGCTATGGCTACACCTTC	CASSLGSGYGYTF